This T cell receptor beta chain stems from a study of T cells in Graves' hyperthyroidism and ophthalmopathy. Germline CDR1 and CDR2: KGHDR and SFDVKD. This CDR3 contains 14 residues. The germline V and J ends were trimmed by 4 bases and 4 bases, with 12 bases remaining between them. Study results and caveats: Ophthalmopathy was predicted by the model a median of approximately 6.6 months ahead of onset.

There were TCR beta CDR3 regions amplified from RNA transcripts. When the TCR CDR3 underwent first-round RT-PCR, the HTBI primer set was used. TCRdb recomputed calls from the multiplex PCR reads with MiXCR, one row per CDR3 protein. The data contain about 400,000 distinct CDR3 sequences, approximately 14% of them singletons. Turning to this clonotype: Antigen: not known.

The sequence was collected from a man aged 18 to 30 with Graves' ophthalmopathy. Input material: blood. This chain connects TRBV24-1 to TRBJ1-2, with D possibly being TRBD1 (5 bases). CDR3 sequence: CATSDPTDVYGYTF. The DNA of the CDR3 is TGTGCCACCAGTGACCCGACAGACGTCTATGGCTACACCTTC.